This section outlines one TCR beta chain sequence together with its context. This clonotype showed up many times. What antigen it recognizes has not been identified. One base away there is no much larger clone; base qualities are not given. The data belong to a study of human T cells and chemical hapten exposure (dated by TCRdb to about 2021). About the full investigation: For sensitization, 2% DPC in acetone was applied to a roughly 2 cm by roughly 2 cm area of upper inner arm skin. Throughout the approximately 22-week study period, patients were also given weekly therapeutic DPC doses on the scalp. Patch tests used Finn chambers with 0.01% DPC on the upper back, scored after 6 days by International Contact Dermatitis Research Group standards. The patient cohort, mostly female, included alopecia areata with under or over 50% scalp involvement, alopecia totalis and alopecia universalis. Libraries were combined into a pool for sequencing, and differences in TCR yield between samples came mainly from small differences in library volumes within the pool. The study tracked peripheral blood TCR repertoire changes in vivo during primary and secondary sensitization to the hapten diphenylcyclopropenone (DPC) in alopecia patients. Blood samples were taken from patients before sensitization (week 0) and at 2, 6 and about 24 weeks after DPC sensitization. Under 30 alopecia patients gave blood for TCR sequencing at one to four time points (pre-sensitization, 2, 6 and 24 weeks). From each blood RNA sample, both TCR alpha and TCR beta chains were sequenced. Beyond this particular receptor, the publication reports: DPC sensitization did not change how many TCRs were above 1 in 1000 frequency, and no evidence was found of alterations in global repertoire structure. Significantly more large CDR3 similarity clusters were formed by expanded TCRs than by pre-sensitization or healthy control sets, consistent with antigen-driven responses. All patients had alopecia, a presumed autoimmune disease, so their immune response might differ from that of healthy individuals. The number of PT1 expanded TCRs positively correlated with patch test score, significant at thresholds 8, 16 and 32 but not 4. After repeated subsampling, changes were observed in the strength of the expansion versus patch-test correlation and in the threshold at which the correlation became significant.

Library method: RACE. The reads were generated on a NextSeq 500. Library preparation attached unique molecular identifiers to individual cDNA molecules for quantitative, reproducible TCR counting. In the paper's pipeline: Samples had a median of around 92,000 TCRs, with a range from roughly 23,224 to 700,000. The Decombinator software suite was used to annotate the V, J and CDR3 of the TCR reads. For the PS versus PT1 abundance plots, all samples were subsampled to the same number of TCRs (28,000). TCRs were defined as expanded if absent before sensitization and observed at least eight times at the 2-week time point. TCRdb ran its own pipeline on the public reads, namely fastp trimming at Q25 and MiXCR clone calling, and kept in-frame beta chains. Duplicate CDR3 protein sequences are folded into a single record with the most common DNA and genes. TCRdb, not the original authors, processed these V and J calls. This sample is represented by some 43,000 distinct CDR3 sequences; more than 3% of them were singletons. The ten largest account for about 24% of the sample.

V drops 4 bases and J drops 4 bases, leaving 18 bases in between. The CDR3 measures 16 amino acids from cysteine to phenylalanine. CDR3 DNA is the only sequence kept; it has 48 bases, read in frame from the first base. From the germline V gene, CDR1 is KGHSH and CDR2 is LQKENI. Taken with the paper, the label for time point translates to: patch test 1, 2 weeks after DPC sensitization. The treatment or condition label corresponds to: therapeutic diphenylcyclopropenone sensitization with weekly scalp DPC. Total RNA was extracted from unfractionated whole blood collected in Tempus Blood RNA tubes. At each patch-test visit, blood was drawn before the patch test was applied. Patients were eligible if aged 18 to 70, diagnosed with alopecia and judged suitable for DPC therapy, and pregnant patients were excluded.

This specimen was whole blood, taken in connection with sensitization to the hapten diphenylcyclopropenone (DPC). The clonotype originates from a man aged 50 or older with alopecia areata. Some clones in this sample may be carry-over from other donors' samples. The chain is encoded by TRBV18 joined to TRBJ2-3; possibly the D gene is TRBD2, per 6 matching bases. CDR3 reads: CASSQQLAMIPDTQYF. The nucleotides read TGTGCCAGCTCACAACAACTAGCTATGATACCAGATACGCAGTATTTT.